The clone carrying this T cell receptor (beta chain) was seen more than once but under ten times. Antigen specificity is unknown. The sample is drawn from a study of post-analysis software for immune sequencing data. Study in general: Disease courses included relapsing-remitting, secondary progressive and progressive-relapsing multiple sclerosis.

Points from the study as a whole: Higher frequency in patients than in controls was seen for 5 or 6 TRBV segments, with TRBV5-6, TRBV5-1 and TRBV20-1 among them. Versus controls, multiple sclerosis patients showed significantly lower diversity (normalized Chao1).

The library was made from cDNA and included unique molecular identifiers. When about 1 to 11 million T cells were used, they gave a few hundred thousand cDNA molecules. TCRdb re-called the PCR reads through MiXCR, storing one row per CDR3 protein. This table has about 820,000 distinct CDR3 sequences, roughly 50% appearing once. V lost 1 base, J lost 9 bases, and 10 bases lay in between. CDR3 length equals 14 residues. This clonotype was obtained from a girl aged 5-17 years with multiple sclerosis. The sample consisted of blood. The chain couples TRBV12-3 or TRBV12-4 to TRBJ1-6; tentatively, D is TRBD1 (5 bases). CDR3 DNA: TGTGCCAGCAGTTTAGGACAGATGAGTTCACCCCTCCACTTT. Its protein is CASSLGQMSSPLHF.